This entry concerns a single T cell receptor (beta chain). These data belong to a study of blood T cell repertoires in COVID-19. Per the study methods: From reference gene primer amplification, estimates of nucleated cell counts were derived. Produced via immunoSEQ multiplex PCR; TCRdb's table is partial and in-frame only. The V and J calls and clone size were taken over from that table, and D and trimming were inferred from the DNA. Here the sample spans about 260,000 clones, 88% being singletons. CDR3 size: 18 residues. After removal of 3 bases from V and 6 bases from J, the junction contained 18 bases not matched to a gene. CDR1 and CDR2 (germline): MNHEY, SMNVEV (reference sequence).

This sequence originates from a woman aged 35 to 49 with acute COVID-19. This rearrangement joins TRBV27 to TRBJ1-1; 8 bases line up with TRBD1. Sequences were obtained from PBMCs or T cells enriched from blood (not recorded which). The CDR3, as DNA: TGTGCCAGCAGTTTGGGGGCGGACAGGGTAATAAAGTTGGCTGAAGCTTTCTTT. Translating it yields CASSLGADRVIKLAEAFF.